These T cell receptor beta chains were read from a single sample in a study of radiotherapy plus CTLA-4 blockade in lung cancer. Assay: immunoSEQ multiplex PCR; the TCRdb copy retains only in-frame clones and omits some. The data hold about 49,000 clones, with 70% to 90% observed a single time. The specimen comprised peripheral blood, sampled from a patient treated with radiotherapy plus ipilimumab. The receptor source for this set is a human donor with non-small cell lung cancer whose response to radiotherapy plus ipilimumab could not be evaluated. CDR3s include the opening cysteine and the closing phenylalanine or tryptophan. A D gene is named only where the DNA matches it firmly. Rows give clone size only sometimes, using once, few, many, or a class for an expanded clone.

-,TRBD2,TRBV4-2,TRBJ2-1,CASSQDPGGTTILQYEQFF,TGTGCCAGCAGCCAAGATCCCGGGGGGACTACAATCCTACAATATGAGCAGTTCTTC
-,TRBD2,TRBV4-3,TRBJ2-2,CASSQVGLAGGRGELFF,TGCGCCAGCAGCCAGGTTGGACTAGCGGGAGGGCGCGGGGAGCTGTTTTTT
few,-,TRBV4-3,TRBJ1-2,CASSQGAGYGYTF,TGCGCCAGCAGCCAGGGGGCGGGCTATGGCTACACCTTC
once,-,TRBV28,TRBJ2-3,CASSSFTDTQYF,TGTGCCAGCAGTTCTTTCACAGATACGCAGTATTTT
-,-,TRBV7-2,TRBJ1-4,CASSSGTRNEKLFF,TGTGCCAGCAGCTCCGGGACAAGGAATGAAAAACTGTTTTTT
-,-,TRBV9,TRBJ1-4,CASSVDYRRGNEKLFF,TGTGCCAGCAGCGTAGATTACCGCCGGGGTAATGAAAAACTGTTTTTT
-,-,TRBV23-1,TRBJ1-4,CASSPRWGRSANEKLFF,TGCGCCAGCAGTCCCCGGTGGGGGCGTTCGGCTAATGAAAAACTGTTTTTT
few,TRBD1,TRBV4-3,TRBJ1-4,CASSQQLDRGQLGEKLFF,TGCGCCAGCAGCCAGCAACTGGACAGGGGGCAGTTGGGGGAAAAACTGTTTTTT
-,-,TRBV7-2,TRBJ2-7,CASSATGSSYEQYF,TGTGCCAGCAGCGCTACCGGGAGCTCCTACGAGCAGTACTTC
-,-,TRBV28,TRBJ2-2,CASSPEQWELFF,TGTGCCAGCAGTCCGGAACAGTGGGAGCTGTTTTTT
-,-,TRBV2,TRBJ2-2,CASRDTVTGELFF,TGTGCCAGCAGGGACACCGTCACCGGGGAGCTGTTTTTT
-,-,TRBV4-1,TRBJ2-6,CASSPLPGSGANVLTF,TGCGCCAGCAGCCCTCTCCCAGGATCTGGGGCCAACGTCCTGACTTTC
-,-,TRBV7-2,TRBJ1-4,CASGTGTRGEKLFF,TGTGCCAGCGGTACAGGGACGAGGGGGGAAAAACTGTTTTTT
-,-,TRBV7-3,TRBJ1-5,CASSLGGSQPQHF,TGTGCCAGCAGCTTGGGGGGGTCCCAGCCCCAGCATTTT
-,TRBD2,TRBV5-1,TRBJ2-7,CASRQGTSGFYEQYF,TGCGCCAGCAGGCAGGGGACTAGCGGGTTCTACGAGCAGTACTTC
-,-,TRBV19,TRBJ1-5,CASSIVGSSNQPQHF,TGTGCCAGTAGTATAGTGGGGAGCAGCAATCAGCCCCAGCATTTT